There are a few counts of the clone carrying this T cell receptor beta chain. The antigen is unknown. V was pared by 7 bases and J by 6 bases, with 16 bases between. From germline, CDR1 is MNHEY and CDR2 SVGAGI. The CDR3 runs to 15 residues. Researchers isolated CD4+ T cells once ten to eleven days of culture had elapsed. The sample belongs to a study of vaccination effects on CD4 cells after COVID-19. Study context: Supplemented with about 10 IU/ml IL-2 and 8 to 10 ug/ml peptides, two million PBMC per well were kept in culture. Study outcomes and limitations: Convalescent patients were scarce, and early post-infection timepoints were absent.

Repertoires were generated with immunoSEQ multiplex PCR, while TCRdb's copy carries only in-frame clones and drops some. Of about 48,000 clones listed, approximately 70% were seen once; the top ten hold 5% to 6.5%. The source is a human donor who received a COVID-19 vaccine. The V gene is TRBV6-5, the J gene TRBJ1-6; a possible D gene is TRBD1 (5 bases). This specimen consisted of CD4+ T cells from PBMCs cultured without peptide, obtained before COVID-19 vaccination. The CDR3 here is CASNSGGFFNSPLHF. The CDR3 region has the DNA TGTGCCAGCAACTCGGGGGGATTCTTTAATTCACCCCTCCACTTT.